This T cell receptor beta chain was captured in a study of blood T cell repertoires in COVID-19. Study background: The United States, Italy and Spain were the sources of the acute and convalescent COVID-19 samples. Sources were T cells, B-cell-depleted T cells, or PBMCs; the material itself was cDNA or gDNA.

Original data processing: Nucleated cell counts were estimated from reference gene primer amplification. Sequenced by immunoSEQ multiplex PCR; TCRdb stores in-frame clones only, minus some. V, J and clone size derive from that table, while D and trimming were established from the DNA sequence. Of about 250,000 clones detected, 86% appear once; the ten largest clones hold 2.5% to 3%. Germline trimming cut 4 bases from V and 11 bases from J; bases unmatched to any gene: 12. Germline loops: CDR1 MGHRA, CDR2 YSYEKL. This CDR3 comprises 15 residues. Sequencing was carried out using peripheral blood. This clonotype was obtained from a woman aged 25 to 45 with active or convalescent COVID-19. This chain links TRBV4-1 with TRBJ1-4; 8 bases line up with TRBD1. CDR3 DNA: TGCGCCAGCAGCCGCCCGGGACAGGAGGCCTGGAAACTGTTTTTT. Translating gives CASSRPGQEAWKLFF.